The 22 T cell receptor beta chains presented below share a single source sample, sequenced in a study of OX40 agonist ivuxolimab in advanced cancers. TCRdb keeps only in-frame clones here, not all; method: immunoSEQ multiplex PCR. This table has about 41,000 clones, more than 70% appearing once. This specimen consisted of CD4+ or CD8+ T cells sorted from blood, obtained in a trial of the OX40 agonist ivuxolimab. The receptors stem from an adult with an advanced solid tumor such as melanoma, head and neck, liver or kidney cancer.

The V and J genes are TRBV7-6 and TRBJ2-7, with a weak D call TRBD1 (6 bases). The V and J ends lost 5 bases and 4 bases respectively, with 15 bases between them. The CDR3 runs to 14 residues. Per germline, CDR1 SGHVS and CDR2 FNYEAQ. The DNA of the CDR3 is TGTGCCAGCAGCACCAACAGGGAAGCTTACGAGCAGTACTTC. Translating it yields CASSTNREAYEQYF. Full variable domain (outside the CDR3, taken from reference TRBV7-6 and TRBJ2-7): GAGVSQSPRYKVTKRGQDVALRCDPISGHVSLYWYRQALGQGPEFLTYFNYEAQQDKSGLPNDRFSAERPEGSISTLTIQRTEQRDSAMYRCASSTNREAYEQYFGPGTRLTVT.

The CDR3 DNA follows: TGTGCCAGCAGTCCCACTCGGGATACGCAGTATTTT. Translating gives CASSPTRDTQYF. The chain is built from TRBV7-9 and TRBJ2-3; D is ambiguous. This CDR3 has 12 amino acids. With 6 bases removed from V and 6 bases from J, the gap between germline ends came to 10 bases. Germline CDR1 reads SEHNR; CDR2 reads FQNEAQ (reference sequence).

The chain carries TRBV30 and TRBJ1-6; possibly TRBD1 for D (5 bases). V was trimmed by 1 base and J by 11 bases, leaving 12 bases between them. The CDR3 has 13 amino acids. Germline V gives CDR1 GTSNPN, CDR2 SVGIG (reference sequence). The CDR3 spells CAWSEVGVTPLHF. CDR3 nucleotide sequence: TGTGCCTGGAGTGAGGTGGGGGTGACACCCCTCCACTTT.

The V and J genes are TRBV19 and TRBJ1-3; possible D gene TRBD1, 6 bases. The CDR3 spans 17 residues. Trimming removed 4 bases at V and 4 bases at J, with 20 bases between. Germline V lookup: CDR1 LNHDA, CDR2 SQIVND (reference sequence). This CDR3 is CASSRPQGIGSGNTIYF. CDR3 nucleotide sequence: TGTGCCAGTAGTAGACCACAGGGTATCGGGAGCGGAAACACCATATATTTT.

This clone is a singleton in its sample. In nucleotides, the CDR3 is TGTGCCAGCAGTTTATCGAATCCTCGGGGGACCCAGTACTTC. Amino acids: CASSLSNPRGTQYF. This chain links TRBV27 with TRBJ2-5; tentative D call: TRBD2 (5 bases). The CDR3 loop spans 14 amino acids. Trimming cost V 0 bases and J 7 bases, with 12 bases left between them. The V gene's germline CDR1 is MNHEY and CDR2 SMNVEV (reference sequence).

The V gene is TRBV19, the J gene TRBJ2-7, with D possibly matching TRBD2 (6 bases). Germline V gene sequence: CDR1 LNHDA, CDR2 SQIVND (reference sequence). V lost 2 bases to trimming and J lost 4 bases, with 18 bases between them. The length of the CDR3 is 16 residues. CDR3 sequence (DNA): TGTGCCAGTAGTATATCCCCCGGGAGCCCTATTTACGAGCAGTACTTC. Translation: CASSISPGSPIYEQYF.

The chain is built from TRBV6-9 and TRBJ2-6; D uncertain. Trimming stripped 6 bases from V and 0 bases from J, with 3 bases between. From germline, CDR1 is MNHGY and CDR2 SVAAGI. The CDR3 is 13 amino acids. As DNA, the CDR3 is TGTGCCAGCAGGGACTCTGGGGCCAACGTCCTGACTTTC. Amino acids: CASRDSGANVLTF.

The chain joins TRBV30 to TRBJ2-2; D gene ambiguous. This CDR3 is 14 amino acids long. Deletions cut 3 bases from V and 3 bases from J, with 11 bases between. In germline, CDR1 is GTSNPN, CDR2 SVGIG (reference sequence). The CDR3 DNA is TGTGCCTGGAGAAGAAGGAGCTACACCGGGGAGCTGTTTTTT. It codes for CAWRRRSYTGELFF. Drawing the rest from reference TRBV30 and TRBJ2-2, the complete variable domain is SQTIHQWPATLVQPVGSPLSLECTVEGTSNPNLYWYRQAAGRGLQLLFYSVGIGQISSEVPQNLSASRPQDRQFILSSKKLLLSDSGFYLCAWRRRSYTGELFFGEGSRLTVL.

The V and J genes are TRBV5-4 and TRBJ2-1; 7 bases are a match to TRBD2. CDR1 and CDR2 (germline): SGHNT, YYREEE (reference sequence). The CDR3 extends over 17 amino acids. The J segment lost 0 bases and the V segment lost 4 bases, leaving 10 bases of the junction unmatched. CDR3 loop: CASSQLGVAGSYNEQFF. CDR3 nucleotide sequence: TGTGCCAGCAGCCAACTCGGGGTAGCGGGCTCCTACAATGAGCAGTTCTTC.

This clone was observed once. V gene TRBV28 combines with J gene TRBJ2-7, with D unclear. Trimming shortened V by 6 bases and J by 2 bases, and 5 bases separated the two germline ends. The CDR3 spans 11 residues. Germline CDR1 reads MDHEN; CDR2 reads SYDVKM. The DNA for the CDR3 is TGTGCCAGCAGCTCGACCTACGAGCAGTACTTC. Translated, it gives CASSSTYEQYF.

The V call is TRBV28, the J call TRBJ1-3, with D perhaps TRBD1 (6 bases). Per the germline V gene, CDR1 is MDHEN and CDR2 is SYDVKM. Trimming pared 9 bases from V and 0 bases from J, leaving 15 bases between. CDR3 length: 15 residues. CDR3 DNA: TGTGCCAGTACGGACAGAATTTCCTCTGGAAACACCATATATTTT. Its translation is CASTDRISSGNTIYF.

The V call is TRBV5-6, the J call TRBJ1-4, with D hard to call. V was pared by 1 base and J by 4 bases, with 8 bases between. The CDR3 contains 14 residues. Germline V gene data show CDR1 as SGHDT and CDR2 as YYEEEE. CDR3 sequence: CASSLSGFNEKLFF. CDR3 in DNA: TGTGCCAGCAGCTTGTCGGGGTTTAATGAAAAACTGTTTTTT.

This chain links TRBV7-9 with TRBJ2-7; possible D gene TRBD1, 6 bases. Germline CDR1 SEHNR, CDR2 FQNEAQ (reference sequence). The length of the CDR3 is 16 residues. The V and J ends lost 5 bases and 2 bases respectively, with 19 bases between them. CDR3 protein: CASSNYPGDGTYEQYF. The CDR3 nucleotides are TGTGCCAGCAGCAACTACCCAGGGGACGGGACCTACGAGCAGTACTTC.

The V call is TRBV7-9, the J call TRBJ1-1; D possibly corresponds to TRBD1 (5 bases). The CDR3 totals 13 residues. Trimming took 6 bases from V and 7 from J, leaving 15 bases between them. Germline-derived CDR1 and CDR2 are SEHNR and FQNEAQ (reference sequence). CDR3 DNA: TGTGCCAGCAGGGGGCCCCCAGTCCTTGAAGCTTTCTTT. Its translation: CASRGPPVLEAFF.

The chain is built from TRBV30 and TRBJ1-1; D uncertain. The CDR3 covers 15 residues. Trimming removed 1 base from V and 0 bases from J, with 12 bases in between. Per germline, CDR1 GTSNPN and CDR2 SVGIG (reference sequence). This CDR3 is CAWSAFRHLNTEAFF. CDR3 coding DNA: TGTGCCTGGAGTGCCTTCAGACACCTGAACACTGAAGCTTTCTTT.

The V and J genes are TRBV9 and TRBJ1-2; D is unresolved. Germline V gene lookup returns CDR1 SGDLS and CDR2 YYNGEE. The CDR3 totals 14 residues. The germline V and J ends were trimmed by 2 bases and 6 bases, with 14 bases remaining between them. In DNA form, the CDR3 reads TGTGCCAGCAGCGTTTCCCCAAGGGCGGATGGCTACACCTTC. This sequence encodes CASSVSPRADGYTF.

The J gene is TRBJ1-2, the V gene TRBV28; 10 bases are shared with TRBD1. Germline V gives CDR1 MDHEN, CDR2 SYDVKM. The CDR3 runs to 14 residues. V lost 3 bases, J lost 6 bases, and 4 bases stayed unmatched. Here the CDR3 DNA reads TGTGCCAGCAGTTTGGGACAGGGGTGGCATGGCTACACCTTC. This gives the protein CASSLGQGWHGYTF.

The V gene is TRBV4-2, the J gene TRBJ2-7, with 7 bases matching TRBD1. This CDR3 region has 15 residues. Trimming cost V 0 bases and J 2 bases; bases outside gene matches: 4. Germline values: CDR1 LGHNA, CDR2 YNFKEQ. The CDR3 DNA is TGTGCCAGCAGCCAAGATGGGGACAGCACCTACGAGCAGTACTTC. Its translation: CASSQDGDSTYEQYF.

This chain links TRBV7-9 with TRBJ1-2, with D possibly being TRBD1 (5 bases). The germline gives CDR1 SEHNR, CDR2 FQNEAQ (reference sequence). The CDR3 consists of 16 residues. V lost 6 bases to trimming and J lost 1 base, with 18 bases between them. The CDR3 loop reads CASRPYGGSGNYGYTF. The CDR3 DNA reads as TGTGCCAGCAGACCATATGGGGGTTCGGGTAACTATGGCTACACCTTC. The whole variable domain, filled in from reference TRBV7-9 and TRBJ1-2, reads DTGVSQNPRHKITKRGQNVTFRCDPISEHNRLYWYRQTLGQGPEFLTYFQNEAQLEKSRLLSDRFSAERPKGSFSTLEIQRTEQGDSAMYLCASRPYGGSGNYGYTFGSGTRLTVV.

The V call is TRBV18, the J call TRBJ1-5, with 7 nucleotides matching TRBD1. Germline V CDR1 and CDR2: KGHSH, LQKENI. The CDR3 is 15 residues long. With 3 bases clipped from V and 5 bases from J, the junction kept 7 bases outside the gene matches. DNA for the CDR3: TGTGCCAGCTCACCTACAGGGGAAGCATATCAGCCCCAGCATTTT. It codes for CASSPTGEAYQPQHF. The full variable domain, in which reference TRBV18 and TRBJ1-5 provide the parts outside the CDR3, is NAGVMQNPRHLVRRRGQEARLRCSPMKGHSHVYWYRQLPEEGLKFMVYLQKENIIDESGMPKERFSAEFPKEGPSILRIQQVVRGDSAAYFCASSPTGEAYQPQHFGDGTRLSIL.

This clone was picked up a small number of times. This sequence joins TRBV4-3 and TRBJ2-7; D is uncertain. CDR1 is LGHNA and CDR2 is YSLEER in the germline V gene. V was shortened by 4 bases and J by 5 bases, with 12 bases between the two germline ends. The CDR3 runs 13 residues. The chain's CDR3 is CASSPRLGDEQYF. The CDR3 DNA follows: TGCGCCAGCAGCCCCAGGCTTGGGGACGAGCAGTACTTC.

This clone was picked up a small number of times. The V call is TRBV7-6, the J call TRBJ1-2; D may be TRBD1 (5 bases). Germline V gives CDR1 SGHVS, CDR2 FNYEAQ. Trimming pared 5 bases from V and 8 bases from J, leaving 21 bases between. The CDR3 sequence is 15 residues long. Here the CDR3 reads CASSPDIGVDSGYTF. As DNA, the CDR3 is TGTGCCAGCAGCCCGGACATCGGGGTTGACTCGGGCTACACCTTC.